This paragraph reports one T cell receptor beta chain. Per the study methods: Filtering differed for immunoSEQ, which gave only junction sequences without quality scores. The protocol was immunoSEQ multiplex PCR, while the TCRdb copy is restricted to in-frame clones and leaves out a portion. The D gene and trimming were derived from the DNA, and the V and J assignments and clone size from that table. This sample yields about 650,000 clones, of which about 95% are seen a single time; over 0.09% belongs to the top ten. CDR3 size: 13 residues. V lost 4 bases and J 4 bases, leaving 11 bases between the germline ends. The V gene's germline CDR1 is SGHNT and CDR2 YYREEE (reference sequence). These data are taken from a study of shared clonotypes between healthy human individuals. Selected positively for CCR7 and CD45RO-negative, naive CD8 cells excluded terminally differentiated effector memory CD45RA+ cells.

The sequencing sample was made of naive CD8+ T cells sorted from blood. The gene calls are TRBV5-4 and TRBJ1-1; possible D gene TRBD1, 5 bases. This clonotype originated in a woman in her 30s in good health. The CDR3 DNA reads TGTGCCAGCAGCGAAGGGACGGTCACTGAAGCTTTCTTT. As protein: CASSEGTVTEAFF.